These 21 T cell receptor beta chains were all obtained from the same sample, sequenced in a study of tumor-infiltrating lymphocytes in primary liver carcinoma. Making TCR beta cDNA involved 400 to 600 ng total RNA and a constant-region primer. Researchers made the TCR beta libraries by running three nested multiplex PCR rounds with slightly modified ARM-PCR. Two initial PCR rounds of 10 to 11 cycles each paired TRBV1-TRBV30 forward primers with a C-beta reverse primer. One entry per CDR3 protein results from TCRdb running MiXCR on the multiplex PCR reads. In the table there are 180,000 or so distinct CDR3 sequences, 50% to 75% of which are singletons. Germline DNA was also extracted, and blood RNA derived from unsorted whole blood. The sequencing sample was made of peripheral blood. The receptors derive from a man between 35 and 55 years old with primary liver carcinoma and hepatitis B virus infection.

To note about this clonotype: The conserved phenylalanine or tryptophan is not found at the CDR3 terminus, so this likely reflects a read error. The chain combines TRBV11-2 with TRBJ2-7; D is uncertain. The CDR3 loop spans 14 amino acids. Germline assignment: CDR1 SGHAT and CDR2 FQNNGV. CDR3 residues: CASSLTDGAYGQYL. Here the CDR3 DNA reads TGTGCCAGCAGTTTAACTGACGGAGCCTACGGGCAGTACTTA.

The chain couples TRBV30 to TRBJ1-1, with D uncertain. The CDR3 is made up of 12 amino acids. Germline loops: CDR1 GTSNPN, CDR2 SVGIG (reference sequence). V dropped 5 bases and J dropped 5 bases, with 12 bases sitting between them. CDR3 sequence reads: CAWCPVGTEAFF. DNA of the CDR3: TGTGCCTGGTGCCCCGTGGGAACTGAAGCTTTCTTT. Full variable domain (remainder filled in from reference TRBV30 and TRBJ1-1): SQTIHQWPATLVQPVGSPLSLECTVEGTSNPNLYWYRQAAGRGLQLLFYSVGIGQISSEVPQNLSASRPQDRQFILSSKKLLLSDSGFYLCAWCPVGTEAFFGQGTRLTVV.

The chain is built from TRBV28 and TRBJ2-1; 9 bases match TRBD1. V was pared by 6 bases and J by 2 bases, with 14 bases of the junction left unmatched. This CDR3 spans 18 amino acids. Germline V gives CDR1 MDHEN, CDR2 SYDVKM. CDR3 coding DNA: TGTGCCAGCAGGACGGGACAGGGTTTAATTACTCCCTACAATGAGCAGTTCTTC. Translating it yields CASRTGQGLITPYNEQFF.

The rearrangement joins TRBV4-1 to TRBJ1-4, with 10 bases matching TRBD1. Germline V gives CDR1 MGHRA, CDR2 YSYEKL. Unmatched junction bases numbered 9, after V lost 5 bases and J lost 6 bases. The CDR3 length is 16 residues. CDR3 bases: TGCGCCAGCAGCGACGGGGGGACAGGGGTCGATGAAAAACTGTTTTTT. Translated: CASSDGGTGVDEKLFF.

This clonotype appeared once. Since no conserved phenylalanine or tryptophan closes the CDR3, a read error is the likely cause. The V gene is TRBV2, the J gene TRBJ2-7; D is ambiguous. CDR1 SNHLY and CDR2 FYNNEI come from the germline V gene. This CDR3 contains 14 residues. V was trimmed by 6 bases and J by 2 bases, leaving 14 bases between them. The CDR3 DNA follows: TGTGCCAGCAGGCCCATCGGGTCGACCTACGAGCAGTACTTG. Translating it yields CASRPIGSTYEQYL.

A remark on this clonotype: A read error may account for a junction end that differs from germline. The V and J genes are TRBV11-2 and TRBJ2-5; D may be TRBD1 (6 bases). The germline V gene has CDR1 SGHAT and CDR2 FQNNGV. The CDR3 totals 14 residues. The CDR3 sequence: CASSEFGGQETQYF. CDR3 bases: TGTGCCAGCAGCGAGTTTGGGGGCCAAGAGACCCAATACTTC.

CDR3 protein: CASCSSGTDFNEQFF. CDR3 nucleotide sequence: TGTGCCAGCTGCTCTTCCGGGACAGACTTCAATGAGCAGTTCTTC. V gene TRBV11-2 combines with J gene TRBJ2-1, with 7 bases identical to TRBD1. The CDR3 has 15 residues. V shed 8 bases, J shed 6 bases, and the junction held 13 bases outside the gene matches. Germline loops: CDR1 SGHAT, CDR2 FQNNGV.

The chain employs TRBV6-5 and TRBJ1-6, with D possibly being TRBD1 (5 bases). The CDR3 spans 14 residues. CDR1 is MNHEY, CDR2 SVGAGI, per germline. The germline V and J ends were trimmed by 4 bases and 10 bases, with 14 bases remaining between them. The CDR3, as DNA: TGTGCCAGCAGTTCTGGGGCGGCGGGGTCACCCCTCCACTTT. It is translated as CASSSGAAGSPLHF.

The chain has TRBV6-5 and TRBJ1-6; 8 bases match TRBD1. The V and J ends lost 2 bases and 4 bases, in that order; junction bases with no gene match: 4. This CDR3 region has 16 residues. Germline V lookup: CDR1 MNHEY, CDR2 SVGAGI. CDR3 amino acids: CASSYRDRRYNSPLHF. Written as DNA, the CDR3 is TGTGCCAGCAGTTACCGGGACAGGAGATATAATTCACCCCTCCACTTT.

The CDR3 loop reads CASSVEARTGGGEQYF. For the CDR3, the DNA is TGTGCCAGCAGCGTAGAGGCGAGGACAGGGGGAGGCGAGCAGTACTTC. This chain links TRBV9 with TRBJ2-7, with TRBD1 identical over 10 bases. This CDR3 region has 16 residues. Trimming removed 0 bases from V and 6 bases from J; junction bases left unmatched: 9. Germline values: CDR1 SGDLS, CDR2 YYNGEE. The full variable domain, with the rest looked up from reference TRBV9 and TRBJ2-7, is DSGVTQTPKHLITATGQRVTLRCSPRSGDLSVYWYQQSLDQGLQFLIQYYNGEERAKGNILERFSAQQFPDLHSELNLSSLELGDSALYFCASSVEARTGGGEQYFGPGTRLTVT.

The chain combines TRBV10-3 with TRBJ2-3; possibly TRBD2 for D (7 bases). Germline V lookup: CDR1 ENHRY, CDR2 SYGVKD. The CDR3 is 14 amino acids. V shed 8 bases and J shed 1 base, with 13 bases lying between them. CDR3: CAIGGGGGTDTQYF. In DNA, the CDR3 is TGTGCCATCGGCGGGGGCGGCGGCACAGATACGCAGTATTTT.

The chain has TRBV4-2 and TRBJ2-7; D is ambiguous. Germline V gene data show CDR1 as LGHNA and CDR2 as YNFKEQ. V dropped 4 bases and J dropped 0 bases, with 10 bases sitting between them. This CDR3 has 14 residues. CDR3 amino acids: CASSLSAGSYEQYF. The CDR3 coding sequence is TGTGCCAGCAGCCTCAGTGCAGGCTCCTACGAGCAGTACTTC.

The CDR3 DNA reads TGTGCCAGCAGCGATTTTGGCGGCACTGAAGCTTTCTTT. It translates to CASSDFGGTEAFF. J is TRBJ1-1 and V is TRBV9; D unresolved. Trimming cost V 3 bases and J 4 bases, with 10 bases left between them. Looked up from germline, CDR1 is SGDLS and CDR2 is YYNGEE. There are 13 residues in the CDR3.

This chain links TRBV29-1 with TRBJ2-1, with unresolved D. The CDR3 consists of 13 residues. The germline V gene encodes CDR1 SQVTM and CDR2 ANQGSEA. V lost 2 bases, J lost 4 bases, and 9 bases lay in between. The CDR3 protein is CSVESNGYNEQFF. CDR3 in DNA: TGCAGCGTTGAATCCAACGGATACAATGAGCAGTTCTTC.

The table lists this clonotype with a few counts. The chain combines TRBV5-1 with TRBJ1-1; the match to TRBD1 covers 7 bases. The ends lost 0 bases at V and 7 bases at J; junction bases unmatched: 6. The CDR3 spans 14 residues. CDR1 is SGHRS and CDR2 is YFSETQ in the germline V gene. CDR3: CASSLDPGGSEAFF. CDR3 coding DNA: TGCGCCAGCAGCTTGGATCCAGGGGGTAGTGAAGCTTTCTTT.

The rearrangement uses TRBV10-3 and TRBJ2-7; 11 bases line up with TRBD2. This CDR3 is built from 15 residues. V lost 6 bases and J lost 1; bases outside the gene matches: 5. Germline V lookup: CDR1 ENHRY, CDR2 SYGVKD. CDR3 residues: CAIRSGTSGSYEQYF. In DNA form, the CDR3 reads TGTGCCATCAGATCCGGGACTAGCGGATCCTACGAGCAGTACTTC.

A note on this clonotype: Mismatch with germline at one junction end may stem from a read error. The chain carries TRBV6-5 and TRBJ2-2, with 8 bases matching TRBD2. The CDR3 consists of 16 residues. Germline CDR1 is MNHEY and CDR2 is SVGAGI. As DNA, the CDR3 is TGTGCCAGCAGTTTAATATCGGGAGGGATGGCCGGGGAGCCGTTTTTT. Encoded protein: CASSLISGGMAGEPFF.

The V and J genes are TRBV12-3 or TRBV12-4 and TRBJ2-7; D not resolved. The CDR3 consists of 15 residues. V shed 7 bases and J shed 4 bases, with 20 bases lying between them. This CDR3 reads CASTMAASALYEQYF. The CDR3 nucleotides read TGTGCCAGCACCATGGCAGCCTCTGCCCTTTACGAGCAGTACTTC.

The chain has TRBV28 and TRBJ1-2; TRBD1 aligns across 9 bases. V shed 7 bases, J shed 3 bases, and the junction held 24 bases outside the gene matches. This CDR3 region has 20 residues. Germline-derived CDR1 and CDR2 are MDHEN and SYDVKM. CDR3: CASTSTETGGTPDAHYGYTF. CDR3 DNA sequence: TGTGCCAGCACTTCGACCGAGACAGGGGGAACCCCCGACGCCCACTATGGCTACACCTTC.

This clonotype was observed a handful of times. This rearrangement joins TRBV6-1 to TRBJ2-3; D not resolved. V lost 5 bases and J lost 2, with 23 bases in between. There are 18 residues in the CDR3. Germline V CDR1 and CDR2: MNHNS, SASEGT. The CDR3 protein is CASSKKTSLAFITDTQYF. CDR3 nucleotide sequence: TGTGCCAGCAGTAAAAAGACTTCTTTAGCCTTCATCACAGATACGCAGTATTTT.

The chain couples TRBV11-2 to TRBJ2-1; no clear D gene. CDR3 length equals 15 residues. The germline V and J ends were trimmed by 4 bases and 8 bases, with 18 bases remaining between them. From germline, CDR1 is SGHAT and CDR2 FQNNGV. The CDR3 nucleotides read TGTGCCAGCAGCTCTCGTGGCCGGATCGACTATGAGCAGTTCTTC. This sequence encodes CASSSRGRIDYEQFF. The entire variable domain, with the rest obtained from reference TRBV11-2 and TRBJ2-1, is as follows: EAGVAQSPRYKIIEKRQSVAFWCNPISGHATLYWYQQILGQGPKLLIQFQNNGVVDDSQLPKDRFSAERLKGVDSTLKIQPAKLEDSAVYLCASSSRGRIDYEQFFGPGTRLTVL.